These T cell receptor beta chains were read from a single sample in a study of TIL therapy for anti-PD-1-resistant metastatic lung cancer. Assay: immunoSEQ multiplex PCR; the TCRdb copy retains only in-frame clones and omits some. Among under 15,000 clones, nearly 80% were seen once, and the ten largest hold 10%. Specimen: blood, collected at baseline. The receptor source for this set is a person aged 25-79 years with non-small cell lung cancer. The CDR3 runs from the conserved cysteine through the conserved F or W. D genes are given only for firm matches. Not all rows give a size; the values are once, few, many and, for expanded clones, a class.

clone_size	j_call	v_call	d_call	cdr3_nt	cdr3_aa
once	TRBJ2-3	TRBV5-5	TRBD2	TGTGCCAGCAGCTCTAGCGGTTACACAGATACGCAGTATTTT	CASSSSGYTDTQYF
few	TRBJ1-4	TRBV11-2	-	TGTGCCAGCAGCTTAGGGAACAGGAATAATGAAAAACTGTTTTTT	CASSLGNRNNEKLFF
-	TRBJ1-1	TRBV27	-	TGTGCCAGCAGTCTCCAACCGAGTTATACGGGTGAAGCTTTCTTT	CASSLQPSYTGEAFF
-	TRBJ2-7	TRBV6-5	TRBD2	TGTGCCAGCGGAAAGACTAGCGACGGCTACGAGCAGTACTTC	CASGKTSDGYEQYF
-	TRBJ2-2	TRBV5-5	TRBD2	TGTGCCAGCAGCGGACTAGCGGGCTCCACCGGGGAGCTGTTTTTT	CASSGLAGSTGELFF
-	TRBJ1-1	TRBV2	-	TGTGCCAGCAGTCGGGATTCGAACACTGAAGCTTTCTTT	CASSRDSNTEAFF
-	TRBJ1-1	TRBV15	-	TGTGCCACCAGCAGAGTTATACAGGCGACTGAAGCTTTCTTT	CATSRVIQATEAFF
few	TRBJ1-5	TRBV11-2	-	TGTGCCAGCAGCATAATAAACCGCCAGCCCCAGCATTTT	CASSIINRQPQHF
-	TRBJ1-4	TRBV4-1	-	TGCGCCAGCAGCCAAGTGCCAAGTCACGACGGCTCTAATGAAAAACTGTTTTTT	CASSQVPSHDGSNEKLFF
-	TRBJ1-1	TRBV5-5	-	TGTGCCAGCAGCTTGGTTTGGCGGTACACTGAAGCTTTCTTT	CASSLVWRYTEAFF
-	TRBJ2-1	TRBV7-2	-	TGTGCCAGCAGCTTAGCGGGAGTCTATGAGCAGTTCTTC	CASSLAGVYEQFF
once	TRBJ1-1	TRBV6-5	-	TGTGCCAGCAGTTACTACGGTGAAGCTTTCTTT	CASSYYGEAFF
-	TRBJ2-2	TRBV6-5	-	TGTGCCAGCAGTTACGGGCAGGCGGGCACCGGGGAGCTGTTTTTT	CASSYGQAGTGELFF
-	TRBJ1-2	TRBV5-1	TRBD1	TGCGCCAGCAGCGAACAGGGGGATTATGGCTACACCTTC	CASSEQGDYGYTF
once	TRBJ2-1	TRBV2	-	TGTGCCAGCAGGGCGAGGGGGCGACGGGAGAGGAATGAGCAGTTCTTC	CASRARGRRERNEQFF
-	TRBJ2-7	TRBV7-2	-	TGTGCCAGCAGCCTTAGCGGCTACGAGCAGTACTTC	CASSLSGYEQYF
-	TRBJ1-3	TRBV5-1	-	TGCGCCAGCAGCGAACAGGGAGGGGCGGCTGGAAACACCATATATTTT	CASSEQGGAAGNTIYF
-	TRBJ2-1	TRBV27	TRBD2	TGTGCCAGCGCAGGGACTAGCGGGCCCCCTTACAATGAGCAGTTCTTC	CASAGTSGPPYNEQFF
-	TRBJ1-4	TRBV10-1	-	TGCGCCAGCAGTGCTGTGGGGTCGGGGAAACTGTTTTTT	CASSAVGSGKLFF
-	TRBJ1-3	TRBV6-1	-	TGTGCCAGCAGTGAGGGGGTCTCTGGAAACACCATATATTTT	CASSEGVSGNTIYF
-	TRBJ2-2	TRBV7-2	TRBD2	TGTGCCAGCAGCTTAGAGGGACTAGCCAGGGAGCTGTTTTTT	CASSLEGLARELFF
-	TRBJ1-3	TRBV13	-	TGTGCCAGCAGCTTAGGGCAGGGATCCGGAAACACCATATATTTT	CASSLGQGSGNTIYF
-	TRBJ2-5	TRBV4-1	-	TGCGCCAGCAGCCGGTCGACATGGGTGGAGACCCAGTACTTC	CASSRSTWVETQYF
-	TRBJ2-7	TRBV7-9	TRBD1	TGTGCCAGCAGTTGGGACAGGGGGCGCCCCGAGCAGTACTTC	CASSWDRGRPEQYF